Listed below are T cell receptor beta chains from one sample, sequenced in a study of control samples from healthy donors and cancer patients. The table came from immunoSEQ multiplex PCR; TCRdb's copy has only in-frame clones and leaves some out. The sample includes some 220,000 clones, 85% to 95% of them seen just once. What was sequenced was blood. The receptors derive from a man in his fifties in good health. Each CDR3 is given with its conserved first and last residue. Each record gives: V gene, J gene, CDR3 protein.

V: TRBV6-5
J: TRBJ1-2
CDR3: CASQGARSGYGYTF

V: TRBV30
J: TRBJ1-2
CDR3: CAWSLTTGVGYTF

V: TRBV30
J: TRBJ1-6
CDR3: CAWTEEVSGYSPLHF

V: TRBV6-5
J: TRBJ1-1
CDR3: CASTAPQGAAFF

V: TRBV5-6
J: TRBJ1-1
CDR3: CASSFWWTNTEAFF

V: TRBV3-1/TRBV3-2
J: TRBJ1-1
CDR3: CASSQDYTVRAFF

V: TRBV29-1
J: TRBJ1-4
CDR3: CSVTGWTNEKLFF

V: TRBV4-3
J: TRBJ2-7
CDR3: CASSLARGAYEQYF

V: TRBV5-1
J: TRBJ1-4
CDR3: CASSPAGTGYATNEKLFF

V: TRBV5-1
J: TRBJ1-2
CDR3: CASSSGQGSYGYTF

V: TRBV9
J: TRBJ1-2
CDR3: CASSTGGGTYGYTF

V: TRBV28
J: TRBJ2-3
CDR3: CASSLLGAGGEGDTQYF

V: TRBV7-8
J: TRBJ2-1
CDR3: CASSWTGSVHEQFF

V: TRBV6-1
J: TRBJ1-5
CDR3: CASSGEQGLGNQPQHF

V: TRBV7-9
J: TRBJ1-2
CDR3: CASSFGQGDGYTF

V: TRBV7-2
J: TRBJ1-4
CDR3: CASSLGQGGNEKLFF

V: TRBV6-5
J: TRBJ2-6
CDR3: CASSFVLSGANVLTF

V: TRBV28
J: TRBJ2-3
CDR3: CASSLANPSTDTQYF

V: TRBV6-5
J: TRBJ2-7
CDR3: CASSPKMTGVYEQYF

V: TRBV10-3
J: TRBJ1-2
CDR3: CAISEYSNYGYTF

V: TRBV19
J: TRBJ1-2
CDR3: CASRNQGGAPSRGNYGYTF

V: TRBV6-5
J: TRBJ1-1
CDR3: CASSPTRQSEAFF

V: TRBV25-1
J: TRBJ1-3
CDR3: CASSARGGRDTIYF

V: TRBV5-6
J: TRBJ1-2
CDR3: CASSYGQGDGGYTF

V: TRBV28
J: TRBJ2-5
CDR3: CASRLGSQGGETQYF

V: TRBV5-1
J: TRBJ1-4
CDR3: CASSFAAANEKLFF

V: TRBV5-1
J: TRBJ1-5
CDR3: CASSLGPGYSNQPQHF

V: TRBV7-9
J: TRBJ2-2
CDR3: CASSQDVNTGELFF

V: TRBV28
J: TRBJ1-1
CDR3: CASTNGGVKNTEAFF

V: TRBV7-9
J: TRBJ2-1
CDR3: CASSRESYNEQFF

V: TRBV2
J: TRBJ1-1
CDR3: CASGEITEAFF

V: TRBV6-6
J: TRBJ2-3
CDR3: CASSPPGDTQYF

V: TRBV6-5
J: TRBJ2-3
CDR3: CASSSRDRGSDTQYF

V: TRBV7-2
J: TRBJ1-4
CDR3: CASSLTKEKLFF

V: TRBV7-9
J: TRBJ1-6
CDR3: CASSARQGNSPLHF

V: TRBV20-1
J: TRBJ1-4
CDR3: CSAQTEEKLFF

V: TRBV7-9
J: TRBJ2-3
CDR3: CASSLNQGTDTQYF

V: TRBV30
J: TRBJ1-5
CDR3: CAWSARGDQPQHF

V: TRBV28
J: TRBJ2-2
CDR3: CASGSGGATGELFF

V: TRBV7-9
J: TRBJ1-4
CDR3: CASSLNTGGREKLFF

V: TRBV28
J: TRBJ1-5
CDR3: CASSLRGQPQHF

V: TRBV28
J: TRBJ1-1
CDR3: CASSSILVGSGFF

V: TRBV2
J: TRBJ2-5
CDR3: CASSEGETQYF

V: TRBV27
J: TRBJ1-1
CDR3: CASAPPRVGTEAFF

V: TRBV5-1
J: TRBJ2-5
CDR3: CASSLEGVGETQYF

V: TRBV20-1
J: TRBJ1-2
CDR3: CSAWLAYGYTF